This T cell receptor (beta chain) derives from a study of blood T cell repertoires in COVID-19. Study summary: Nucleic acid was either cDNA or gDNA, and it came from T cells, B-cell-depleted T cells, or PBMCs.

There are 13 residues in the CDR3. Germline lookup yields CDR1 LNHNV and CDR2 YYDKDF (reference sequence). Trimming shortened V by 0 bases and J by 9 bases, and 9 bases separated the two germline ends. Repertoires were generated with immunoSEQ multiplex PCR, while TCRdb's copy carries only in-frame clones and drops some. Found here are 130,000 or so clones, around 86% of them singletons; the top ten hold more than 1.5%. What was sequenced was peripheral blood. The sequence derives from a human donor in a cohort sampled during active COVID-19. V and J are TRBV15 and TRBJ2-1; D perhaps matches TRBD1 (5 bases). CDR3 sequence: CATSRDFRGEQFF. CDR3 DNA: TGTGCCACCAGCAGAGATTTTAGGGGTGAGCAGTTCTTC.